This T cell receptor beta chain was captured in a study of blood T cell repertoires in COVID-19. Produced via immunoSEQ multiplex PCR; TCRdb's table is partial and in-frame only. The sample consists of over 250,000 clones, 87% of them appearing once. This clone was seen a single time. This receptor was identified in a woman aged 40 to 55 who had recovered from COVID-19. Sequenced: peripheral blood.

The CDR3 DNA reads TGTGCCAGCAGCTTAGGTCTCCCGAACACTGAAGCTTTCTTT. This gives the protein CASSLGLPNTEAFF. V usage is TRBV7-9 and J usage is TRBJ1-1; D gene ambiguous. The germline gives CDR1 SEHNR, CDR2 FQNEAQ (reference sequence). V was trimmed by 1 base and J by 1 base, leaving 7 bases between them. The CDR3 runs to 14 residues. The full variable domain, in which reference TRBV7-9 and TRBJ1-1 provide the parts outside the CDR3, is DTGVSQNPRHKITKRGQNVTFRCDPISEHNRLYWYRQTLGQGPEFLTYFQNEAQLEKSRLLSDRFSAERPKGSFSTLEIQRTEQGDSAMYLCASSLGLPNTEAFFGQGTRLTVV.